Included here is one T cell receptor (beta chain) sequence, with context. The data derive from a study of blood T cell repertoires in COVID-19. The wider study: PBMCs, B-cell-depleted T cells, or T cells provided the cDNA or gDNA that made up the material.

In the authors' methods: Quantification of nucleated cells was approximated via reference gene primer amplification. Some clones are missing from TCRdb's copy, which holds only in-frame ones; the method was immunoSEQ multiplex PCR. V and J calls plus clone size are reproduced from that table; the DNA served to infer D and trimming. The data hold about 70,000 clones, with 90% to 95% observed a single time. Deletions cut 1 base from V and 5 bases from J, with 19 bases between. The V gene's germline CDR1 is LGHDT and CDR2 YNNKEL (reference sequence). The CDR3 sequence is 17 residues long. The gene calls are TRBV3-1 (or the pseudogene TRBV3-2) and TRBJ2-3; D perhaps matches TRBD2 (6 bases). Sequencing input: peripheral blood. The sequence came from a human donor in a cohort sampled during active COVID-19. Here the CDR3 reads CASSQASDPPARDTQYF. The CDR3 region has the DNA TGTGCCAGCAGCCAAGCTAGCGACCCGCCCGCAAGAGATACGCAGTATTTT.